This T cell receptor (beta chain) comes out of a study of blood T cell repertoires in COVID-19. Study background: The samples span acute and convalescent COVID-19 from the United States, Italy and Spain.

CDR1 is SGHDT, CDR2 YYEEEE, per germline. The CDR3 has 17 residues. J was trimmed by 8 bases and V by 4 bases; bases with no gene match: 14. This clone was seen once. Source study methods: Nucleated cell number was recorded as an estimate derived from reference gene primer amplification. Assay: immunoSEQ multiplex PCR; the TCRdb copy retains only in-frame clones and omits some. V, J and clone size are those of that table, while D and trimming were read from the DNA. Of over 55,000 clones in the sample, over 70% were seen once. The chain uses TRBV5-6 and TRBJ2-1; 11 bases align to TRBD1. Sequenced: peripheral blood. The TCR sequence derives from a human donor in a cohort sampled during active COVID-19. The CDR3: CASSLGPGTGGSYEQFF. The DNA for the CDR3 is TGTGCCAGCAGCCTTGGCCCCGGGACAGGGGGATCCTATGAGCAGTTCTTC.